Presented here are 11 T cell receptor beta chains from one specimen sequenced in a study of T-cell memory formation after mild COVID-19. A single record per CDR3 protein comes from TCRdb applying MiXCR to the 5' RACE reads. The table includes 550,000 to 600,000 distinct CDR3 sequences, about 22% detected once. The sequenced sample was PBMCs or a T cell subset sorted from them (not recorded which). These receptors came from an adult woman who had mild COVID-19 (a few samples of this study predate the infection). Cell type and time point are not known.

This clonotype occurred a few times. This chain uses TRBV20-1 with TRBJ2-5, with 7 bases that match TRBD2. V lost 1 base and J lost 0; bases outside the gene matches: 8. The CDR3 sequence is 16 residues long. The germline V gene encodes CDR1 DFQATT and CDR2 SNEGSKA (reference sequence). The CDR3 protein is CSARVSRAGNQETQYF. The CDR3, as DNA: TGCAGTGCTAGAGTTTCAAGAGCGGGGAACCAAGAGACCCAGTACTTC.

This clonotype was counted only a few times. This chain links TRBV12-3 or TRBV12-4 with TRBJ1-1; possible D gene TRBD1, 6 bases. The V end was cut by 6 bases, the J end by 11 bases, with 16 bases between. This CDR3 contains 12 residues. The DNA for the CDR3 is TGTGCCAGCAGCTTTGGGGGGGCTGGGGCTTTCTTT. Its translation: CASSFGGAGAFF.

This clonotype was observed at least ten times. The chain employs TRBV7-8 and TRBJ2-1, with D perhaps TRBD2 (5 bases). The CDR3 is made up of 13 amino acids. Per germline, CDR1 SGHVS and CDR2 FQNEAQ. Trimming shortened V by 2 bases and J by 7 bases, and 9 bases separated the two germline ends. CDR3 amino acids: CASSLSPGNEQFF. In nucleotides, the CDR3 is TGTGCCAGCAGCTTATCGCCGGGGAATGAGCAGTTCTTC.

The chain joins TRBV12-3 or TRBV12-4 to TRBJ1-1, with 7 bases that match TRBD1. The CDR3 length is 18 residues. Trimming cost V 6 bases and J 3 bases; bases outside gene matches: 19. CDR3 DNA: TGTGCCAGCAGCCCAAGCCCGACCCGACAGGGATTATACACTGAAGCTTTCTTT. Residues: CASSPSPTRQGLYTEAFF.

The gene calls are TRBV18 and TRBJ1-1; TRBD1 matches at 8 bases. The CDR3 loop spans 13 amino acids. Germline loops: CDR1 KGHSH, CDR2 LQKENI. The ends lost 3 bases at V and 8 bases at J; junction bases unmatched: 5. CDR3 residues: CASSPVRDREAFF. CDR3 nucleotides: TGTGCCAGCTCACCTGTCCGGGACAGGGAAGCTTTCTTT.

A few counts support this clonotype. J is TRBJ1-2 and V is TRBV11-2; no firm D call. Germline V gene lookup returns CDR1 SGHAT and CDR2 FQNNGV. V was cut by 2 bases and J by 7 bases, with 17 bases left in between. CDR3 length equals 15 residues. The CDR3 spells CASSLLVTQNRGYTF. Written as DNA, the CDR3 is TGTGCCAGCAGCTTATTGGTTACACAGAATCGTGGCTACACCTTC.

This clonotype turned up a few times. The chain links TRBV25-1 to TRBJ2-7, with 12 nucleotides matching TRBD1. Germline values: CDR1 MGHDK, CDR2 SYGVNS. The trim removed 6 bases at V and 5 bases at J, leaving 8 bases unmatched. The CDR3 totals 15 residues. CDR3 DNA: TGTGCCAGCAGGGGACAGGGGGCATTTATCCACGAGCAGTACTTC. Encoded protein: CASRGQGAFIHEQYF.

Here the CDR3 DNA reads TGTGCCAGCAGCTTTGGCCCGACAGATACGCAGTATTTT. It yields the protein CASSFGPTDTQYF. The chain combines TRBV7-9 with TRBJ2-3; no reliable D call. Looked up from germline, CDR1 is SEHNR and CDR2 is FQNEAQ (reference sequence). V lost 3 bases and J lost 3, with 7 bases in between. CDR3 length: 13 amino acids.

The chain carries TRBV5-1 and TRBJ1-1, with D possibly matching TRBD1 (5 bases). CDR3 length equals 13 residues. Germline CDR1 reads SGHRS; CDR2 reads YFSETQ. V was clipped by 4 bases and J by 6 bases, with 13 bases between them. Here the CDR3 DNA reads TGCGCCAGCAGCAGGCGGGGCCCCCCTGAAGCTTTCTTT. Translated, it gives CASSRRGPPEAFF.

V gene TRBV20-1 combines with J gene TRBJ2-7; D is undetermined. The CDR3 loop spans 14 amino acids. CDR1 and CDR2 (germline): DFQATT, SNEGSKA (reference sequence). V gave up 3 bases and J gave up 1 base, with 13 bases separating them. The CDR3 sequence is CSASPAARSYEQYF. DNA of the CDR3: TGCAGTGCTAGTCCGGCCGCTCGTTCCTACGAGCAGTACTTC.

This clonotype was observed at least ten times. The chain links TRBV5-6 to TRBJ2-1; TRBD1 might be the D (5 bases). The CDR3 has 18 residues. V gave up 3 bases and J gave up 0 bases, with 19 bases separating them. From germline, CDR1 is SGHDT and CDR2 YYEEEE. This CDR3 is CASSSFRSQAYSYNEQFF. The CDR3 bases are TGTGCCAGCAGCTCGTTTCGCTCACAGGCCTACTCCTACAATGAGCAGTTCTTC.